A selection of T cell receptor beta chains follows, all from one sample in a study of shared T cell receptors in the human thymus. The protocol was immunoSEQ multiplex PCR, while the TCRdb copy is restricted to in-frame clones and leaves out a portion. The table shows 450,000 to 650,000 clones, with about 80% occurring only once. This sample also appeared in a second study, on human thymus T cells.

The source material was thymocytes. These receptors were taken from a boy under two years old with a congenital heart defect. Both conserved end residues are part of each CDR3. A D gene is named only where the DNA matches it firmly. The size field is filled for only some rows; it gives once, few, many or a size class.

len: 15
abundance: NA
j_gene: TRBJ2-5
d_gene: NA
v_gene: TRBV5-8
CDR3aa: CASSYRAGGGETQYF
CDR3nt: TGTGCCAGCAGCTACCGGGCGGGTGGTGGGGAGACCCAGTACTTC

len: 19
abundance: NA
j_gene: TRBJ2-1
d_gene: TRBD2
v_gene: TRBV2
CDR3aa: CASSSGPTPTSGRAGGQFF
CDR3nt: TGTGCCAGCAGTTCGGGACCGACTCCTACTAGCGGGAGGGCCGGTGGGCAGTTCTTC

len: 14
abundance: NA
j_gene: TRBJ2-5
d_gene: NA
v_gene: TRBV6-6
CDR3aa: CASRAPAMQETQYF
CDR3nt: TGTGCCAGCAGGGCCCCCGCCATGCAAGAGACCCAGTACTTC

len: 17
abundance: NA
j_gene: TRBJ2-3
d_gene: NA
v_gene: TRBV7-2
CDR3aa: CASSVASTKGPTDTQYF
CDR3nt: TGTGCCAGCAGCGTGGCTAGCACTAAGGGTCCCACAGATACGCAGTATTTT

len: 16
abundance: few
j_gene: TRBJ2-5
d_gene: NA
v_gene: TRBV4-3
CDR3aa: CASSQGKWLQGETQYF
CDR3nt: TGCGCCAGCAGCCAAGGGAAGTGGCTACAGGGAGAGACCCAGTACTTC

len: 11
abundance: NA
j_gene: TRBJ2-7
d_gene: NA
v_gene: TRBV20-1
CDR3aa: CSAAGIARLYF
CDR3nt: TGCAGTGCGGCGGGGATAGCGAGATTGTACTTC

len: 15
abundance: NA
j_gene: TRBJ2-3
d_gene: NA
v_gene: TRBV5-4
CDR3aa: CASSLFTPCTDTQYF
CDR3nt: TGTGCCAGCAGCTTGTTCACACCATGCACAGATACGCAGTATTTT

len: 13
abundance: NA
j_gene: TRBJ2-2
d_gene: NA
v_gene: TRBV11-3
CDR3aa: CASSPGLDGELFF
CDR3nt: TGTGCCAGCAGCCCAGGGCTAGACGGGGAGCTGTTTTTT

len: 15
abundance: NA
j_gene: TRBJ1-4
d_gene: NA
v_gene: TRBV7-9
CDR3aa: CASSLDTSTNEKLFF
CDR3nt: TGTGCCAGCAGCCTGGACACTTCAACTAATGAAAAACTGTTTTTT

len: 16
abundance: NA
j_gene: TRBJ2-2
d_gene: TRBD2
v_gene: TRBV2
CDR3aa: CASILSGRGGTGELFF
CDR3nt: TGTGCCAGCATTCTTAGCGGGAGGGGGGGCACCGGGGAGCTGTTTTTT

len: 15
abundance: NA
j_gene: TRBJ2-7
d_gene: TRBD1
v_gene: TRBV4-3
CDR3aa: CASSQGQGSTYEQYF
CDR3nt: TGCGCCAGCAGCCAAGGACAGGGCAGCACCTACGAGCAGTACTTC

len: 15
abundance: NA
j_gene: TRBJ2-5
d_gene: NA
v_gene: TRBV27
CDR3aa: CASSSSFAAGETQYF
CDR3nt: TGTGCCAGCAGTTCCTCCTTTGCAGCAGGAGAGACCCAGTACTTC

len: 14
abundance: NA
j_gene: TRBJ2-7
d_gene: TRBD1
v_gene: TRBV11-2
CDR3aa: CASSPDRVGDEQYF
CDR3nt: TGTGCCAGCAGCCCAGACAGGGTTGGGGACGAGCAGTACTTC

len: 15
abundance: NA
j_gene: TRBJ1-1
d_gene: NA
v_gene: TRBV7-4
CDR3aa: CASSLSAGPGTEAFF
CDR3nt: TGTGCCAGCAGCTTGTCGGCAGGGCCGGGTACTGAAGCTTTCTTT

len: 16
abundance: NA
j_gene: TRBJ2-2
d_gene: TRBD2
v_gene: TRBV27
CDR3aa: CASSHSAGGLTGELFF
CDR3nt: TGTGCCAGCAGCCACAGTGCGGGAGGCCTCACCGGGGAGCTGTTTTTT

len: 14
abundance: once
j_gene: TRBJ1-2
d_gene: NA
v_gene: TRBV7-3
CDR3aa: CASSLNGQGGGYTF
CDR3nt: TGTGCCAGCAGCTTAAACGGGCAGGGTGGAGGCTACACCTTC

len: 14
abundance: NA
j_gene: TRBJ2-5
d_gene: NA
v_gene: TRBV6-5
CDR3aa: CAILYPWYQETQYF
CDR3nt: TGTGCCATACTCTACCCTTGGTACCAAGAGACCCAGTACTTC

len: 14
abundance: NA
j_gene: TRBJ2-3
d_gene: TRBD1
v_gene: TRBV19
CDR3aa: CASSIQGERDTQYF
CDR3nt: TGTGCCAGTAGTATTCAGGGGGAGCGAGATACGCAGTATTTT

len: 15
abundance: NA
j_gene: TRBJ2-1
d_gene: TRBD1
v_gene: TRBV29-1
CDR3aa: CSVEKEGRGLNEQFF
CDR3nt: TGCAGCGTTGAGAAAGAGGGCAGGGGGCTCAATGAGCAGTTCTTC

len: 16
abundance: NA
j_gene: TRBJ2-7
d_gene: NA
v_gene: TRBV7-2
CDR3aa: CASSLAHSGAAGEQYF
CDR3nt: TGTGCCAGCAGCTTAGCGCACTCGGGAGCCGCAGGAGAGCAGTACTTC

len: 15
abundance: NA
j_gene: TRBJ2-7
d_gene: TRBD2
v_gene: TRBV6-5
CDR3aa: CASSYRAGATHEQYF
CDR3nt: TGTGCCAGCAGTTATCGTGCGGGAGCAACCCACGAGCAGTACTTC

len: 15
abundance: once
j_gene: TRBJ2-7
d_gene: NA
v_gene: TRBV27
CDR3aa: CASSFSVTGEYEQYF
CDR3nt: TGTGCCAGCAGTTTCTCGGTTACAGGAGAATACGAGCAGTACTTC

len: 16
abundance: NA
j_gene: TRBJ2-1
d_gene: TRBD2
v_gene: TRBV4-1
CDR3aa: CASSQRGDYPVDEQFF
CDR3nt: TGCGCCAGCAGCCAACGGGGGGACTACCCGGTGGATGAGCAGTTCTTC

len: 15
abundance: NA
j_gene: TRBJ1-1
d_gene: TRBD1
v_gene: TRBV5-4
CDR3aa: CASSRGQGRGTEAFF
CDR3nt: TGTGCCAGCAGCCGCGGACAGGGACGGGGCACTGAAGCTTTCTTT

len: 15
abundance: NA
j_gene: TRBJ2-5
d_gene: TRBD2
v_gene: TRBV27
CDR3aa: CASKGGRGYQETQYF
CDR3nt: TGTGCCAGCAAAGGCGGGAGGGGGTACCAAGAGACCCAGTACTTC

len: 16
abundance: NA
j_gene: TRBJ1-1
d_gene: TRBD1
v_gene: TRBV7-2
CDR3aa: CASSWGTGGTNTEAFF
CDR3nt: TGTGCCAGCAGCTGGGGGACAGGGGGAACGAACACTGAAGCTTTCTTT

len: 15
abundance: NA
j_gene: TRBJ1-5
d_gene: NA
v_gene: TRBV18
CDR3aa: CASSPQGMGNQPQHF
CDR3nt: TGTGCCAGCTCACCACAGGGGATGGGCAATCAGCCCCAGCATTTT

len: 14
abundance: few
j_gene: TRBJ2-7
d_gene: TRBD1
v_gene: TRBV5-6
CDR3aa: CASSLVAGGYEQYF
CDR3nt: TGTGCCAGCAGCTTGGTTGCAGGGGGCTACGAGCAGTACTTC

len: 17
abundance: NA
j_gene: TRBJ2-7
d_gene: NA
v_gene: TRBV28
CDR3aa: CASSFGVAGPSSYEQYF
CDR3nt: TGTGCCAGCAGTTTTGGAGTGGCAGGGCCCTCCTCCTACGAGCAGTACTTC

len: 13
abundance: NA
j_gene: TRBJ2-7
d_gene: TRBD1
v_gene: TRBV10-2
CDR3aa: CASREDRDGEQYF
CDR3nt: TGCGCCAGCAGGGAAGACAGGGATGGCGAGCAGTACTTC

len: 15
abundance: NA
j_gene: TRBJ2-1
d_gene: TRBD2
v_gene: TRBV7-8
CDR3aa: CASQPRRGRYNEQFF
CDR3nt: TGTGCCAGCCAGCCCAGGCGGGGGAGATACAATGAGCAGTTCTTC

len: 13
abundance: NA
j_gene: TRBJ1-2
d_gene: TRBD1
v_gene: TRBV2
CDR3aa: CASSGTGNYGYTF
CDR3nt: TGTGCCAGCAGCGGGACAGGGAACTATGGCTACACCTTC

len: 17
abundance: NA
j_gene: TRBJ2-1
d_gene: TRBD2
v_gene: TRBV18
CDR3aa: CASSPAWPSGAYNEQFF
CDR3nt: TGTGCCAGCTCACCAGCTTGGCCTAGCGGGGCCTACAATGAGCAGTTCTTC

len: 14
abundance: NA
j_gene: TRBJ2-3
d_gene: TRBD1
v_gene: TRBV6-4
CDR3aa: CASRRDSSTDTQYF
CDR3nt: TGTGCCAGCCGCCGGGACAGCAGCACAGATACGCAGTATTTT

len: 15
abundance: NA
j_gene: TRBJ2-2
d_gene: NA
v_gene: TRBV4-2
CDR3aa: CASSKTTSRSGELFF
CDR3nt: TGTGCCAGCAGCAAAACGACTAGTCGTTCCGGGGAGCTGTTTTTT

len: 16
abundance: NA
j_gene: TRBJ2-1
d_gene: NA
v_gene: TRBV27
CDR3aa: CASSLLARSSYNEQFF
CDR3nt: TGTGCCAGCAGCCTATTAGCGCGGAGCTCCTACAATGAGCAGTTCTTC

len: 18
abundance: NA
j_gene: TRBJ2-7
d_gene: TRBD2
v_gene: TRBV28
CDR3aa: CASSSRTARTSRSYEQYF
CDR3nt: TGTGCCAGCAGTTCACGGACAGCTCGGACTAGCCGGTCCTACGAGCAGTACTTC

len: 14
abundance: NA
j_gene: TRBJ1-2
d_gene: NA
v_gene: TRBV9
CDR3aa: CASTRRRSPYGYTF
CDR3nt: TGTGCCAGTACTAGGCGGCGCAGCCCCTATGGCTACACCTTC

len: 13
abundance: few
j_gene: TRBJ1-2
d_gene: NA
v_gene: TRBV27
CDR3aa: CASSFRTHYGYTF
CDR3nt: TGTGCCAGCAGTTTCAGAACACACTATGGCTACACCTTC

len: 14
abundance: NA
j_gene: TRBJ2-1
d_gene: NA
v_gene: TRBV11-3
CDR3aa: CASSTGDGYNEQFF
CDR3nt: TGTGCCAGCAGCACCGGGGATGGTTACAATGAGCAGTTCTTC

len: 18
abundance: NA
j_gene: TRBJ1-5
d_gene: TRBD1
v_gene: TRBV10-3
CDR3aa: CAISPRGQGPGDNQPQHF
CDR3nt: TGTGCCATCAGTCCCCGCGGACAGGGGCCGGGAGACAATCAGCCCCAGCATTTT

len: 15
abundance: NA
j_gene: TRBJ2-5
d_gene: TRBD1
v_gene: TRBV11-2
CDR3aa: CASSDRTGGAETQYF
CDR3nt: TGTGCCAGCAGCGACCGGACAGGGGGGGCAGAGACCCAGTACTTC

len: 19
abundance: few
j_gene: TRBJ2-1
d_gene: TRBD2
v_gene: TRBV10-1
CDR3aa: CASRAGTSGPRCSYNEQFF
CDR3nt: TGCGCCAGCAGGGCCGGGACTAGCGGACCCCGTTGCTCCTACAATGAGCAGTTCTTC

len: 15
abundance: few
j_gene: TRBJ1-1
d_gene: TRBD1
v_gene: TRBV4-3
CDR3aa: CASSQDLQGDTEAFF
CDR3nt: TGCGCCAGCAGCCAAGATCTTCAGGGGGACACTGAAGCTTTCTTT

len: 13
abundance: NA
j_gene: TRBJ1-1
d_gene: TRBD1
v_gene: TRBV28
CDR3aa: CASSSGTAFEAFF
CDR3nt: TGTGCCAGCAGCTCCGGGACAGCCTTTGAAGCTTTCTTT

len: 15
abundance: NA
j_gene: TRBJ2-1
d_gene: TRBD2
v_gene: TRBV28
CDR3aa: CASSLVGGPWNEQFF
CDR3nt: TGTGCCAGCAGTTTAGTGGGAGGGCCTTGGAATGAGCAGTTCTTC

len: 16
abundance: NA
j_gene: TRBJ1-1
d_gene: NA
v_gene: TRBV7-2
CDR3aa: CASSARTAIMNTEAFF
CDR3nt: TGTGCCAGCAGCGCCCGGACAGCTATCATGAACACTGAAGCTTTCTTT

len: 11
abundance: once
j_gene: TRBJ2-7
d_gene: TRBD1
v_gene: TRBV6-5
CDR3aa: CASRDRAKQYF
CDR3nt: TGTGCCAGCAGAGACAGGGCCAAGCAGTACTTC

len: 13
abundance: few
j_gene: TRBJ1-1
d_gene: NA
v_gene: TRBV18
CDR3aa: CASGPQLNTEAFF
CDR3nt: TGTGCCAGCGGGCCTCAATTGAACACTGAAGCTTTCTTT

len: 16
abundance: NA
j_gene: TRBJ2-3
d_gene: NA
v_gene: TRBV28
CDR3aa: CASSRARGGIEDTQYF
CDR3nt: TGTGCCAGCAGCCGAGCACGAGGGGGTATTGAAGATACGCAGTATTTT